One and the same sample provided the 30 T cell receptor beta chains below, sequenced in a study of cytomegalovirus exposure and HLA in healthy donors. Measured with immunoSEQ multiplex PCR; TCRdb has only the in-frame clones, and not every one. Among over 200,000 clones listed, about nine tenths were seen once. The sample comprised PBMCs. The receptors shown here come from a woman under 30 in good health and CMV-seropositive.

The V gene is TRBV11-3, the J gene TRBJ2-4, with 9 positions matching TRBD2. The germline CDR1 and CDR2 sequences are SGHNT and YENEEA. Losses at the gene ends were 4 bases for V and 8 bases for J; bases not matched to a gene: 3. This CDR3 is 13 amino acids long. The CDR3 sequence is CASSSGLADIQYF. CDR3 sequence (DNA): TGTGCCAGCAGCTCGGGACTAGCTGACATTCAGTACTTC.

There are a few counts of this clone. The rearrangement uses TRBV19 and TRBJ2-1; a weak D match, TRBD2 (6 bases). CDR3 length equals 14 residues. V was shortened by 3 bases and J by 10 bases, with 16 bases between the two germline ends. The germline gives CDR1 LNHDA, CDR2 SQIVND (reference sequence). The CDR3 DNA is TGTGCCAGTAGTATGGAGGGGCCAGCGGACGAGCAGTTCTTC. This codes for CASSMEGPADEQFF.

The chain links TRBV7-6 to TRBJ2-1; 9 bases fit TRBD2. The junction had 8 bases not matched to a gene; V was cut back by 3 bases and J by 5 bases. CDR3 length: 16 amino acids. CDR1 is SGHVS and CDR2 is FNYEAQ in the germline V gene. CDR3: CASSFTSGSIHNEQFF. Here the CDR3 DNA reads TGTGCCAGCAGCTTCACTAGCGGGTCTATCCACAATGAGCAGTTCTTC.

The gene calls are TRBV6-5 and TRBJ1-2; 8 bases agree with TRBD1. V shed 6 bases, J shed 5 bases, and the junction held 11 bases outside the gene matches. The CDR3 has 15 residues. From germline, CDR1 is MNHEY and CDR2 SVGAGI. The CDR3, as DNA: TGTGCCAGCAGCAAGTACCCAGGGGGCGATTATGGCTACACCTTC. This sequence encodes CASSKYPGGDYGYTF.

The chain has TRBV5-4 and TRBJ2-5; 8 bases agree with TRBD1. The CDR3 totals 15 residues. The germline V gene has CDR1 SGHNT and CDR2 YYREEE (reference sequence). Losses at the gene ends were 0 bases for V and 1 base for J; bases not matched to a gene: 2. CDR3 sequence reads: CASSLAGTGQETQYF. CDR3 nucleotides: TGTGCCAGCAGCTTGGCGGGGACAGGCCAAGAGACCCAGTACTTC.

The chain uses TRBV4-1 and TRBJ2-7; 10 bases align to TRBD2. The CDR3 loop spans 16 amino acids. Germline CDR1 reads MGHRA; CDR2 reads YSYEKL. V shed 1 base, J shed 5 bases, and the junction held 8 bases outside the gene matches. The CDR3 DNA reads TGCGCCAGCAGCCAAGTGCCTAGCGGGAGTAAGAACGAGCAGTACTTC. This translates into CASSQVPSGSKNEQYF.

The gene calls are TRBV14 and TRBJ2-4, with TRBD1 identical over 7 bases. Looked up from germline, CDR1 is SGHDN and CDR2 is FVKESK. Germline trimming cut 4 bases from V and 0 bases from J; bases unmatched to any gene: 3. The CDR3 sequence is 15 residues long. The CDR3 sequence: CASSPTGSAKNIQYF. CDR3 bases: TGTGCCAGCAGCCCGACAGGGTCAGCCAAAAACATTCAGTACTTC.

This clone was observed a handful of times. Here the CDR3 DNA reads TGTGCCAGCAGCTTGGGTAGCGGGAGTGCAGATACGCAGTATTTT. Protein product: CASSLGSGSADTQYF. The chain links TRBV11-1 to TRBJ2-3; 9 bases map to TRBD2. This CDR3 has 15 amino acids. CDR1 SGHAT and CDR2 FQDESV come from the germline V gene (reference sequence). The trim removed 3 bases at V and 4 bases at J, leaving 5 bases unmatched.

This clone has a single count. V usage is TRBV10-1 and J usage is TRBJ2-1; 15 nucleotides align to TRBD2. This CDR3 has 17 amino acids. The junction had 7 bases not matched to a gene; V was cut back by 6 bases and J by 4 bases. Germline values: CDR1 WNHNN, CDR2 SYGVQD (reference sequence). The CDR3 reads CASSDGLAGGGYNEQFF. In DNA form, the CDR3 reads TGCGCCAGCAGCGACGGACTAGCGGGAGGGGGTTACAATGAGCAGTTCTTC.

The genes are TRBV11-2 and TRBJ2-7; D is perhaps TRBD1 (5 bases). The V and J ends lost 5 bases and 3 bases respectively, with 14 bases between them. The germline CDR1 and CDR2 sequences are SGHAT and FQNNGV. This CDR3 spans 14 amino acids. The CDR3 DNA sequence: TGTGCCAGCAGCCCAGGGATCCTAGTCTACGAGCAGTACTTC. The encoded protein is CASSPGILVYEQYF.

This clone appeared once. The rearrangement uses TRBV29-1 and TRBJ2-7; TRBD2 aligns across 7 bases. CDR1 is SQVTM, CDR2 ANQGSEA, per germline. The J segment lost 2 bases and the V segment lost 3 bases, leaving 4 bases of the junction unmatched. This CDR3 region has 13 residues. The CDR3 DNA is TGCAGCGTTGAGGGGGGGACCACCTACGAGCAGTACTTC. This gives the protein CSVEGGTTYEQYF.

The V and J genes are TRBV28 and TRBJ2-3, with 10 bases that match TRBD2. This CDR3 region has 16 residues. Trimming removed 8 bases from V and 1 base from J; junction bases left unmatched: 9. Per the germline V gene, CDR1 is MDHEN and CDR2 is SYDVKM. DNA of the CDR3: TGTGCCAGCTGGGGGGCCAGCGGGAGGGGCACAGATACGCAGTATTTT. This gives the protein CASWGASGRGTDTQYF.

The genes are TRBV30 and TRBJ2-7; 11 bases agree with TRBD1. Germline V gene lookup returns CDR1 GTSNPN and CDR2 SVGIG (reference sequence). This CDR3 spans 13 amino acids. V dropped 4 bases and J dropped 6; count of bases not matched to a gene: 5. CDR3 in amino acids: CAWTSGTGGEQYF. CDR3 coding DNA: TGTGCCTGGACCTCGGGGACAGGGGGCGAGCAGTACTTC.

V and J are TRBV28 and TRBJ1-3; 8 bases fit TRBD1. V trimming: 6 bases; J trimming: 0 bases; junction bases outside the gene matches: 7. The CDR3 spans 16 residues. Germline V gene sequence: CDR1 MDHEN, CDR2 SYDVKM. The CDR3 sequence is CASRAGGTFSGNTIYF. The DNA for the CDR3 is TGTGCCAGCAGGGCAGGGGGCACTTTCTCTGGAAACACCATATATTTT.

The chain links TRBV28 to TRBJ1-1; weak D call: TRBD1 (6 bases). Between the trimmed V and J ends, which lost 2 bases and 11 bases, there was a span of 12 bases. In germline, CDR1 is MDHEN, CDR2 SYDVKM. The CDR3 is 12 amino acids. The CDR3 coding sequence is TGTGCCAGCAGTTTAGGGACATCGATCGCTTTCTTT. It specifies CASSLGTSIAFF. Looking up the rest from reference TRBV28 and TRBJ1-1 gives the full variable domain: DVKVTQSSRYLVKRTGEKVFLECVQDMDHENMFWYRQDPGLGLRLIYFSYDVKMKEKGDIPEGYSVSREKKERFSLILESASTNQTSMYLCASSLGTSIAFFGQGTRLTVV.

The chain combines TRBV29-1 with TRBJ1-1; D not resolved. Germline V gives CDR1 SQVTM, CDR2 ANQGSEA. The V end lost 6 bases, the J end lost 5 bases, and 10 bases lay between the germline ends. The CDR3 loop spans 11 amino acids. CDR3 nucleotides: TGCAGCGTCTGGGCGGGGACTGAAGCTTTCTTT. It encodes CSVWAGTEAFF.

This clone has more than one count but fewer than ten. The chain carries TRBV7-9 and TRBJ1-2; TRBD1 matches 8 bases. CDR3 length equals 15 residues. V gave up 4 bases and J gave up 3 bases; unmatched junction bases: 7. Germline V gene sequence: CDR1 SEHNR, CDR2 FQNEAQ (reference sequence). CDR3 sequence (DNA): TGTGCCAGCAGCTCTTTTCAGGGGGCACACTATGGCTACACCTTC. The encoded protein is CASSSFQGAHYGYTF.

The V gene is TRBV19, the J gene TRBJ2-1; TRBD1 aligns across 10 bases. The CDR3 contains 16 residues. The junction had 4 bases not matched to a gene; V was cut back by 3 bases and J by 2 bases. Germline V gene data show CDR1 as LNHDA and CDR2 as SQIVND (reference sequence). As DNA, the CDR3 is TGTGCCAGTAGTATGTCCGGGACAGGGGCCTACAATGAGCAGTTCTTC. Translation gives CASSMSGTGAYNEQFF.

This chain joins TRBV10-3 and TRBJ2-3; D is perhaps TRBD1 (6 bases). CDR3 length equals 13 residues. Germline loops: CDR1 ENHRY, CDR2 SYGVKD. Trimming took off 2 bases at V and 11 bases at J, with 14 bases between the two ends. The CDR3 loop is CAISEGPGVKQYF. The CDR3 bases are TGTGCCATCAGTGAGGGTCCAGGGGTGAAGCAGTATTTT.

The CDR3 loop reads CASSSPGGGDTEAFF. CDR3 coding DNA: TGTGCCAGCAGTTCCCCGGGGGGGGGTGACACTGAAGCTTTCTTT. The chain is built from TRBV28 and TRBJ1-1; possible D gene TRBD1, 5 bases. The CDR3 is made up of 15 amino acids. The V end was cut by 4 bases, the J end by 3 bases, with 15 bases between. CDR1 and CDR2 from the germline V gene are MDHEN and SYDVKM.

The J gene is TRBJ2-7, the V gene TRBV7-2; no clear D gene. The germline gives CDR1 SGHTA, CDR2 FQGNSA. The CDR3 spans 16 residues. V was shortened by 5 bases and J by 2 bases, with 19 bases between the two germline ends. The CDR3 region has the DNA TGTGCCAGCAGCCTCCGTCTTGCACAGCCACCCTACGAGCAGTACTTC. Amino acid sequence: CASSLRLAQPPYEQYF. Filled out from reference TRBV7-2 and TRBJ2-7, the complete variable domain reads GAGVSQSPSNKVTEKGKDVELRCDPISGHTALYWYRQSLGQGLEFLIYFQGNSAPDKSGLPSDRFSAERTGGSVSTLTIQRTQQEDSAVYLCASSLRLAQPPYEQYFGPGTRLTVT.

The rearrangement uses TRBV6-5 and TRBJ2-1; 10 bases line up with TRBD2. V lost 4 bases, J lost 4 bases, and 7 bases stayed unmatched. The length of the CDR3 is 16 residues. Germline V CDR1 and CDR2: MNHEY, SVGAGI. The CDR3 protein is CASSSPTSGSYNEQFF. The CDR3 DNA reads TGTGCCAGCAGTTCCCCGACTAGCGGGTCTTACAATGAGCAGTTCTTC.

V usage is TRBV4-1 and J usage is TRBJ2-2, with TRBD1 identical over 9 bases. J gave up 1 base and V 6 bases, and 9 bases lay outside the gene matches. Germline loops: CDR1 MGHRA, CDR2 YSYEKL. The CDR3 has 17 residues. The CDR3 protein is CASRFRDREVNTGELFF. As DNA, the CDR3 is TGCGCCAGCAGATTCCGGGACAGGGAGGTGAACACCGGGGAGCTGTTTTTT.

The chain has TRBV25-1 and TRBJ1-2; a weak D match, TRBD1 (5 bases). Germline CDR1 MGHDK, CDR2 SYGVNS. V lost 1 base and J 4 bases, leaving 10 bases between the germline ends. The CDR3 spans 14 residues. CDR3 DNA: TGTGCCAGCAGTGAATCCGCGGGGGTCTATGGCTACACCTTC. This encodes CASSESAGVYGYTF.

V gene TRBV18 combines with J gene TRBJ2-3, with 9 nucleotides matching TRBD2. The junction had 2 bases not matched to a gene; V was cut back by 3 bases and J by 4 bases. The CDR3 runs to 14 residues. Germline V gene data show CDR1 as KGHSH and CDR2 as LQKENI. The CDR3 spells CASSPGLASDTQYF. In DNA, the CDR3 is TGTGCCAGCTCACCGGGACTAGCTTCAGATACGCAGTATTTT.

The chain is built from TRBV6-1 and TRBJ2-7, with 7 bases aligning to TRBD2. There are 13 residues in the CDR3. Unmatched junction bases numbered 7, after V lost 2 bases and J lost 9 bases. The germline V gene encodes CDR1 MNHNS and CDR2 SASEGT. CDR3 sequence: CASSELGRDGQYF. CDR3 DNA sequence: TGTGCCAGCAGTGAATTGGGGAGGGACGGGCAGTACTTC.

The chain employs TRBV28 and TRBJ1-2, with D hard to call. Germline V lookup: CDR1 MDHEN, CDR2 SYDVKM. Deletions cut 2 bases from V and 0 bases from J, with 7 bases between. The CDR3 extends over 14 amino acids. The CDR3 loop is CASSLAETNYGYTF. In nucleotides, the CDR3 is TGTGCCAGCAGTTTAGCAGAAACTAACTATGGCTACACCTTC.

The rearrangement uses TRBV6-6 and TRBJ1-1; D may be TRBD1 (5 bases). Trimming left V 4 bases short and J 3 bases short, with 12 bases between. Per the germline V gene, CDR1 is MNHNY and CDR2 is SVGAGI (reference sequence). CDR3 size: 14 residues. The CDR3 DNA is TGTGCCAGCAGTTCCGTACGGGGGGACACTGAAGCTTTCTTT. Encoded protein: CASSSVRGDTEAFF.

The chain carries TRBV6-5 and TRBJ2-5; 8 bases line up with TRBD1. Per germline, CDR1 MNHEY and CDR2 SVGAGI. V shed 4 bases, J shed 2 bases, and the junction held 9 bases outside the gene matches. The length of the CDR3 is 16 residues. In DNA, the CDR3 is TGTGCCAGCAGTTCTCGCACAGGGGGAGTACAAGAGACCCAGTACTTC. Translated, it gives CASSSRTGGVQETQYF.

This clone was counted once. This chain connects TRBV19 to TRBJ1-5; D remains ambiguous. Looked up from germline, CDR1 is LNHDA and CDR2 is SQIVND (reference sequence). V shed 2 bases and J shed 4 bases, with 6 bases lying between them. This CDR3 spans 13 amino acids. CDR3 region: CASSIRLNQPQHF. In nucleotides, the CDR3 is TGTGCCAGTAGTATACGGTTGAATCAGCCCCAGCATTTT.